These T cell receptor beta chains were read from a single sample in a study of CD8 T cells in Susac syndrome. TCRdb reprocessed the immunoSEQ multiplex PCR reads via MiXCR and lists one record per CDR3 protein. The table lists 150,000 to 200,000 distinct CDR3 sequences, approximately 94% of them singletons, with roughly 0.1% in the top ten. Sequenced sample: CD4+ T cells from PBMCs. These receptor sequences come from a human donor with multiple sclerosis. The CDR3 runs from the conserved cysteine through the conserved F or W. The D gene is left open where the match is weak. A clone size is listed for some rows: how often the clone was seen (once, few, many), or a class if it is expanded.

j_gene: TRBJ2-3
len: 16
d_gene: TRBD2
abundance: -
v_gene: TRBV28
CDR3aa: CASSKGLAGGPDTQYF
CDR3nt: TGTGCCAGCAGCAAGGGACTAGCGGGAGGGCCAGATACGCAGTATTTT

j_gene: TRBJ2-7
len: 16
d_gene: TRBD1
abundance: -
v_gene: TRBV5-4
CDR3aa: CASSLEGTGWSYEQYF
CDR3nt: TGTGCCAGCAGCTTGGAGGGGACAGGGTGGTCCTACGAGCAGTACTTC

j_gene: TRBJ2-5
len: 14
d_gene: -
abundance: -
v_gene: TRBV5-1
CDR3aa: CASSPGANKETQYF
CDR3nt: TGCGCCAGCAGCCCAGGGGCAAATAAAGAGACCCAGTACTTC

j_gene: TRBJ2-1
len: 15
d_gene: TRBD2
abundance: once
v_gene: TRBV6-6
CDR3aa: CASSRLAGTYNEQFF
CDR3nt: TGTGCCAGCAGCAGACTAGCGGGAACCTACAATGAGCAGTTCTTC

j_gene: TRBJ1-5
len: 16
d_gene: -
abundance: once
v_gene: TRBV12-3/TRBV12-4
CDR3aa: CASSWGYRDGHQPQHF
CDR3nt: TGTGCCAGCAGCTGGGGATACCGGGACGGTCATCAGCCCCAGCATTTT

j_gene: TRBJ1-5
len: 13
d_gene: -
abundance: -
v_gene: TRBV2
CDR3aa: CASSLDGDQPQHF
CDR3nt: TGTGCCAGCAGTCTGGACGGGGATCAGCCCCAGCATTTT

j_gene: TRBJ2-1
len: 18
d_gene: TRBD2
abundance: -
v_gene: TRBV7-8
CDR3aa: CASSLMGVAGGIVYEQFF
CDR3nt: TGTGCCAGCAGCTTAATGGGAGTAGCGGGAGGAATCGTGTATGAGCAGTTCTTC

j_gene: TRBJ1-4
len: 11
d_gene: -
abundance: -
v_gene: TRBV30
CDR3aa: CAWSVAEKLFF
CDR3nt: TGTGCCTGGAGTGTCGCGGAAAAACTGTTTTTT

j_gene: TRBJ2-1
len: 15
d_gene: TRBD2
abundance: -
v_gene: TRBV3-1
CDR3aa: CASSQGSGSWNEQFF
CDR3nt: TGTGCCAGCAGCCAAGGAAGCGGGAGTTGGAATGAGCAGTTCTTC

j_gene: TRBJ2-5
len: 13
d_gene: -
abundance: -
v_gene: TRBV7-6
CDR3aa: CASSLGRQETQYF
CDR3nt: TGTGCCAGCAGTTTGGGACGGCAAGAGACCCAGTACTTC

j_gene: TRBJ1-2
len: 12
d_gene: -
abundance: -
v_gene: TRBV30
CDR3aa: CAWTVGGYGYTF
CDR3nt: TGTGCCTGGACCGTGGGAGGGTATGGCTACACCTTC

j_gene: TRBJ1-4
len: 13
d_gene: -
abundance: -
v_gene: TRBV20-1
CDR3aa: CSAIRGSEEKLFF
CDR3nt: TGCAGTGCTATACGAGGTTCTGAGGAAAAACTGTTTTTT

j_gene: TRBJ2-3
len: 15
d_gene: TRBD2
abundance: -
v_gene: TRBV9
CDR3aa: CASSARTSGSTTQYF
CDR3nt: TGTGCCAGCAGCGCCAGGACTAGCGGGAGCACTACGCAGTATTTT

j_gene: TRBJ1-3
len: 16
d_gene: -
abundance: -
v_gene: TRBV9
CDR3aa: CASSPLYGPSGNTIYF
CDR3nt: TGTGCCAGCAGCCCCCTCTATGGGCCCTCTGGAAACACCATATATTTT

j_gene: TRBJ1-1
len: 14
d_gene: -
abundance: -
v_gene: TRBV10-1
CDR3aa: CASSESRTSTQFYF
CDR3nt: TGCGCCAGCAGTGAGTCGCGGACATCCACTCAGTTTTACTTT

j_gene: TRBJ1-5
len: 16
d_gene: TRBD1
abundance: -
v_gene: TRBV27
CDR3aa: CASSFRAGGEYQPQHF
CDR3nt: TGTGCCAGCAGTTTTAGGGCAGGGGGCGAATATCAGCCCCAGCATTTT

j_gene: TRBJ2-5
len: 15
d_gene: TRBD2
abundance: -
v_gene: TRBV5-1
CDR3aa: CASSLIAGTQETQYF
CDR3nt: TGCGCCAGCAGCTTGATAGCGGGCACGCAAGAGACCCAGTACTTC

j_gene: TRBJ2-3
len: 16
d_gene: -
abundance: -
v_gene: TRBV9
CDR3aa: CASSGMGALPGDTQYF
CDR3nt: TGTGCCAGCAGCGGGATGGGGGCCTTACCGGGGGATACGCAGTATTTT

j_gene: TRBJ1-1
len: 14
d_gene: TRBD1
abundance: few
v_gene: TRBV30
CDR3aa: CAWSRDSLNTEAFF
CDR3nt: TGTGCCTGGAGCAGGGACAGTTTAAACACTGAAGCTTTCTTT

j_gene: TRBJ1-1
len: 14
d_gene: -
abundance: -
v_gene: TRBV5-4
CDR3aa: CASSSRQLNTEAFF
CDR3nt: TGTGCCAGCAGCTCTAGACAGTTGAACACTGAAGCTTTCTTT

j_gene: TRBJ2-7
len: 13
d_gene: -
abundance: -
v_gene: TRBV6-6
CDR3aa: CASSYSTEGEQYF
CDR3nt: TGTGCCAGCAGTTACTCGACGGAGGGCGAGCAGTACTTC

j_gene: TRBJ2-6
len: 17
d_gene: TRBD1
abundance: -
v_gene: TRBV20-1
CDR3aa: CSVRPTGPLSGANVLTF
CDR3nt: TGCAGTGTCCGACCGACAGGGCCCCTCTCTGGGGCCAACGTCCTGACTTTC

j_gene: TRBJ1-1
len: 13
d_gene: TRBD1
abundance: -
v_gene: TRBV2
CDR3aa: CASQDRAGIEAFF
CDR3nt: TGTGCCAGCCAGGACAGGGCGGGTATTGAAGCTTTCTTT

j_gene: TRBJ1-1
len: 13
d_gene: -
abundance: -
v_gene: TRBV27
CDR3aa: CASSLNPNTEAFF
CDR3nt: TGTGCCAGCAGTTTAAACCCGAACACTGAAGCTTTCTTT

j_gene: TRBJ2-5
len: 12
d_gene: -
abundance: few
v_gene: TRBV18
CDR3aa: CASSPRQETQYF
CDR3nt: TGTGCCAGCTCACCGCGCCAAGAGACCCAGTACTTC

j_gene: TRBJ2-5
len: 13
d_gene: -
abundance: -
v_gene: TRBV20-1
CDR3aa: CSATPSPPETQYF
CDR3nt: TGCAGTGCTACACCCTCACCCCCAGAGACCCAGTACTTC

j_gene: TRBJ2-7
len: 14
d_gene: TRBD1
abundance: -
v_gene: TRBV5-1
CDR3aa: CASSLGDRSDEQYF
CDR3nt: TGCGCCAGCAGCTTGGGGGACAGGTCAGACGAGCAGTACTTC

j_gene: TRBJ2-1
len: 13
d_gene: TRBD1
abundance: once
v_gene: TRBV18
CDR3aa: CASSPGQHNEQFF
CDR3nt: TGTGCCAGCTCACCGGGACAGCACAATGAGCAGTTCTTC

j_gene: TRBJ1-5
len: 16
d_gene: TRBD1
abundance: -
v_gene: TRBV7-2
CDR3aa: CASSLGGQGARQPQHF
CDR3nt: TGTGCCAGCAGCTTAGGGGGACAGGGGGCACGACAGCCCCAGCATTTT

j_gene: TRBJ2-7
len: 14
d_gene: TRBD2
abundance: -
v_gene: TRBV15
CDR3aa: CATSTAVLADEQYF
CDR3nt: TGTGCCACCAGCACCGCGGTTCTAGCGGACGAGCAGTACTTC

j_gene: TRBJ2-5
len: 11
d_gene: -
abundance: -
v_gene: TRBV2
CDR3aa: CASSEVETQYF
CDR3nt: TGTGCCAGCAGTGAGGTGGAGACCCAGTACTTC

j_gene: TRBJ2-2
len: 13
d_gene: -
abundance: -
v_gene: TRBV20-1
CDR3aa: CSAPDQWGGELFF
CDR3nt: TGCAGTGCTCCGGACCAGTGGGGCGGGGAGCTGTTTTTT

j_gene: TRBJ2-7
len: 14
d_gene: -
abundance: -
v_gene: TRBV10-3
CDR3aa: CAISPGTRGHEQYF
CDR3nt: TGTGCCATCAGCCCCGGGACCCGTGGGCACGAGCAGTACTTC

j_gene: TRBJ2-6
len: 15
d_gene: -
abundance: -
v_gene: TRBV19
CDR3aa: CASTLGASGANVLTF
CDR3nt: TGTGCCAGTACCCTCGGGGCCTCTGGGGCCAACGTCCTGACTTTC

j_gene: TRBJ2-3
len: 17
d_gene: TRBD2
abundance: -
v_gene: TRBV10-3
CDR3aa: CAISGGTSGSSTDTQYF
CDR3nt: TGTGCCATCAGTGGAGGGACTAGCGGATCTAGCACAGATACGCAGTATTTT

j_gene: TRBJ2-7
len: 14
d_gene: -
abundance: -
v_gene: TRBV10-3
CDR3aa: CAISAGTSKNEQYF
CDR3nt: TGTGCCATCAGCGCCGGGACAAGCAAAAACGAGCAGTACTTC

j_gene: TRBJ2-4
len: 15
d_gene: -
abundance: -
v_gene: TRBV4-3
CDR3aa: CASSLSFRGSGIQYF
CDR3nt: TGCGCCAGCAGCCTTTCCTTCAGAGGGAGCGGAATTCAGTACTTC

j_gene: TRBJ2-3
len: 14
d_gene: -
abundance: -
v_gene: TRBV5-4
CDR3aa: CASSQRDITDTQYF
CDR3nt: TGTGCCAGCAGCCAACGGGACATCACAGATACGCAGTATTTT

j_gene: TRBJ1-4
len: 13
d_gene: -
abundance: -
v_gene: TRBV29-1
CDR3aa: CSVSTHPNEKLFF
CDR3nt: TGCAGCGTTTCGACTCACCCGAATGAAAAACTGTTTTTT

j_gene: TRBJ2-6
len: 17
d_gene: -
abundance: -
v_gene: TRBV6-1
CDR3aa: CASSKAFGGSGANVLTF
CDR3nt: TGTGCCAGCAGTAAGGCCTTCGGCGGATCTGGGGCCAACGTCCTGACTTTC

j_gene: TRBJ2-7
len: 15
d_gene: TRBD1
abundance: -
v_gene: TRBV27
CDR3aa: CASSTRQGKLYEQYF
CDR3nt: TGTGCCAGCAGTACCAGACAGGGGAAACTCTACGAGCAGTACTTC

j_gene: TRBJ2-5
len: 13
d_gene: -
abundance: -
v_gene: TRBV7-2
CDR3aa: CASSWLDRETQYF
CDR3nt: TGTGCCAGCAGCTGGCTCGACAGAGAGACCCAGTACTTC

j_gene: TRBJ2-7
len: 15
d_gene: -
abundance: -
v_gene: TRBV7-2
CDR3aa: CASSTYTTSSYEQYF
CDR3nt: TGTGCCAGCAGCACTTACACCACTTCCTCCTACGAGCAGTACTTC

j_gene: TRBJ2-1
len: 14
d_gene: -
abundance: -
v_gene: TRBV12-3/TRBV12-4
CDR3aa: CASSLSGSYNEQFF
CDR3nt: TGTGCCAGCAGTTTAAGTGGATCCTACAATGAGCAGTTCTTC

j_gene: TRBJ2-1
len: 13
d_gene: -
abundance: -
v_gene: TRBV18
CDR3aa: CASSPDEAREQFF
CDR3nt: TGTGCCAGCTCACCGGACGAGGCAAGGGAGCAGTTCTTC

j_gene: TRBJ2-7
len: 12
d_gene: -
abundance: -
v_gene: TRBV6-5
CDR3aa: CASKRASGEQYF
CDR3nt: TGTGCCAGCAAAAGGGCAAGCGGGGAGCAGTACTTC

j_gene: TRBJ2-7
len: 11
d_gene: -
abundance: -
v_gene: TRBV29-1
CDR3aa: CSVATGYEQYF
CDR3nt: TGCAGCGTTGCGACGGGCTACGAGCAGTACTTC

j_gene: TRBJ1-5
len: 15
d_gene: TRBD1
abundance: few
v_gene: TRBV3-1
CDR3aa: CASSPQGGTSQPQHF
CDR3nt: TGTGCCAGCAGCCCTCAGGGGGGGACAAGTCAGCCCCAGCATTTT

j_gene: TRBJ1-6
len: 13
d_gene: -
abundance: -
v_gene: TRBV28
CDR3aa: CASSSYGNSPLHF
CDR3nt: TGTGCCAGCAGTTCCTACGGCAATTCACCCCTCCACTTT

j_gene: TRBJ1-1
len: 14
d_gene: -
abundance: -
v_gene: TRBV9
CDR3aa: CASSRGHPNTEAFF
CDR3nt: TGTGCCAGCAGCCGAGGGCACCCGAACACTGAAGCTTTCTTT

j_gene: TRBJ2-1
len: 13
d_gene: -
abundance: -
v_gene: TRBV23-1
CDR3aa: CASSQNGCKEQFF
CDR3nt: TGCGCCAGCAGTCAAAATGGGTGTAAGGAGCAGTTCTTC

j_gene: TRBJ1-1
len: 15
d_gene: -
abundance: -
v_gene: TRBV4-3
CDR3aa: CASSQDLRLLVEAFF
CDR3nt: TGCGCCAGCAGCCAAGATTTGAGGCTTCTGGTTGAAGCTTTCTTT

j_gene: TRBJ2-2
len: 14
d_gene: -
abundance: -
v_gene: TRBV12-3/TRBV12-4
CDR3aa: CASSPPGGGGELFF
CDR3nt: TGTGCCAGCAGTCCTCCGGGGGGCGGGGGGGAGCTGTTTTTT

j_gene: TRBJ2-5
len: 12
d_gene: -
abundance: -
v_gene: TRBV10-3
CDR3aa: CATEDSQETQYF
CDR3nt: TGTGCCACCGAGGACAGTCAAGAGACCCAGTACTTC